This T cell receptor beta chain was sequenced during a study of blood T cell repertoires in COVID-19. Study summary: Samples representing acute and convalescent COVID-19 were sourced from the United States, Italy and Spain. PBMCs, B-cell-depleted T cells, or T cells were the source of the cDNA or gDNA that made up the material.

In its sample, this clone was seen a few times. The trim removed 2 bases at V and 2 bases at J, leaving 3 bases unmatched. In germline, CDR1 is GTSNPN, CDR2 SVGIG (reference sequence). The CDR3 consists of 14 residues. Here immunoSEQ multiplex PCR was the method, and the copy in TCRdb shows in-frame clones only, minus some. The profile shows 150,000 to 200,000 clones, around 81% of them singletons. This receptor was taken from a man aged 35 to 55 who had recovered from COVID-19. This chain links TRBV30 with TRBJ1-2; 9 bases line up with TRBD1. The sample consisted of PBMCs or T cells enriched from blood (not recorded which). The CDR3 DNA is TGTGCCTGGAGTCCAGGGACAGGGAACTATGGCTACACCTTC. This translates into CAWSPGTGNYGYTF.